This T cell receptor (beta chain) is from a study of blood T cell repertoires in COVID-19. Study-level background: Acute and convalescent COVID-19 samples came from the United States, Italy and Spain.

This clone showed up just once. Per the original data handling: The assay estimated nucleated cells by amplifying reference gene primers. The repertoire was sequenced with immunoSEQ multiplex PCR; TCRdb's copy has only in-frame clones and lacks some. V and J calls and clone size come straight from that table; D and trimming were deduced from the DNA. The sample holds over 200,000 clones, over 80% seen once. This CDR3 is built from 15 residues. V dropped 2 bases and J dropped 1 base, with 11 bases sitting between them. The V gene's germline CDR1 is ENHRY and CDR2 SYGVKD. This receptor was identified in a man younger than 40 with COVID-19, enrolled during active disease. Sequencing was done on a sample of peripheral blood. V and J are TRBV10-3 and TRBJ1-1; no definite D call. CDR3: CAISELGHTNTEAFF. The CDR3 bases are TGTGCCATCAGTGAGCTTGGTCACACGAACACTGAAGCTTTCTTT.